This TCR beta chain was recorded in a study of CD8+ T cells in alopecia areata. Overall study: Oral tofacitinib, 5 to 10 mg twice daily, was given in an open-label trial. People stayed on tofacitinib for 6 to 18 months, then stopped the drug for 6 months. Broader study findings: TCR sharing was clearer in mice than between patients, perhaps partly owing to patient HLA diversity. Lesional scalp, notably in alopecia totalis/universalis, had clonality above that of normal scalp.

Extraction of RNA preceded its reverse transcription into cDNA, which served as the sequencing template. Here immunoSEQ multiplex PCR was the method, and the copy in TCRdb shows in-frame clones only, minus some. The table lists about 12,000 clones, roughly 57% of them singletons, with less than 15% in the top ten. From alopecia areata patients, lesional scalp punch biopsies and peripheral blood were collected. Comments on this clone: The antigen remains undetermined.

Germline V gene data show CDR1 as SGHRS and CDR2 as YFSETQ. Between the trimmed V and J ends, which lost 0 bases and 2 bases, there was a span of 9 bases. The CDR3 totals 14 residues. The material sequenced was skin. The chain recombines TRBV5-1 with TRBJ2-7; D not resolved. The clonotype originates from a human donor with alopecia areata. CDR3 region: CASSLEAGPYEQYF. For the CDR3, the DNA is TGCGCCAGCAGCTTGGAGGCCGGACCCTACGAGCAGTACTTC.